The clone carrying this TCR beta chain was counted only a few times. The antigen is not known. CDR3 length: 14 residues. V was pared by 10 bases and J by 7 bases, with 9 bases of the junction left unmatched. From germline, CDR1 is MNHEY and CDR2 SVGAGI. The sample comes from a study of T cells after posttransplantation cyclophosphamide. Broader study findings: Skin or GI-infiltrating T cells shared few TRB sequences with blood. Recipient CMV seropositivity and CMV reactivation strongly tracked TRB clonality.

TCRdb's copy holds only in-frame clones and misses some; the assay was immunoSEQ multiplex PCR. The sample includes over 10,000 clones, none of them occurring once. Busulfan-fludarabine conditioning, marrow transplant, and cyclophosphamide on days +3 and +4 were administered. This sequence was found in a female patient aged 40 to 55 who received an allogeneic stem cell transplant from an unrelated donor, was CMV-positive, and had acute GVHD only. Some T cells may possibly be graft donor cells. The sequences come from PBMCs, collected after allogeneic stem cell transplant with posttransplant cyclophosphamide. The V call is TRBV6-5, the J call TRBJ1-6; TRBD1 matches at 8 bases. CDR3 protein: CATLRTGINSPLHF. The CDR3 DNA is TGTGCCACCCTCAGGACAGGGATAAATTCACCCCTCCACTTT.